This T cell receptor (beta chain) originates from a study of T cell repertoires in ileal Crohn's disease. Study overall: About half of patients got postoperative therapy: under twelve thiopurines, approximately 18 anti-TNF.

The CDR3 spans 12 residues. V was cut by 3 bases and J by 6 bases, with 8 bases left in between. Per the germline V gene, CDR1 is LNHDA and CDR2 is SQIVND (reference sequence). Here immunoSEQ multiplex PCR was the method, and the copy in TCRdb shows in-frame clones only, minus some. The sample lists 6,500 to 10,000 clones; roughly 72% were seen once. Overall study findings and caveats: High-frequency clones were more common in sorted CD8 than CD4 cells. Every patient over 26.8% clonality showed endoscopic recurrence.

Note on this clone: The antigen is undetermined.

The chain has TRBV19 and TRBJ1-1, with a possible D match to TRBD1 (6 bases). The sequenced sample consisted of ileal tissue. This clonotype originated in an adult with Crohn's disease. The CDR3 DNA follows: TGTGCCAGTAGTATTTCAGGGGCTGAAGCTTTCTTT. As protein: CASSISGAEAFF.